This T cell receptor (beta chain) was captured by sequencing in a study of patients and donors after allogeneic stem cell transplantation. Each CDR3 protein is one row after TCRdb ran MiXCR on the RT-PCR reads. The data hold 150,000 to 200,000 distinct CDR3 sequences, with more than 35% observed a single time. The source is a human donor who was either an allogeneic HSCT recipient or a stem cell or donor lymphocyte infusion donor (not recorded which). It is not recorded whose cells these are; they may come from a transplant donor. The sample taken for sequencing was blood, either unsorted or a sorted T cell fraction (not recorded which).

CDR3 nucleotide sequence: TGTGCCAGCAGCCCCTTAGCGGGAGCGTGGAATGAGCAGTTCTTC. Amino acid sequence: CASSPLAGAWNEQFF. The chain employs TRBV14 and TRBJ2-1; 9 nucleotides align to TRBD2. This CDR3 is 15 amino acids long. V was clipped by 4 bases and J by 7 bases; unmatched bases: 8. In germline, CDR1 is SGHDN, CDR2 FVKESK.